This TCR beta chain emerged from a study of cytotoxic CD8 clonotypes in ibrutinib-treated CLL. Overall study context: Patient counts were approximately 12 relapsed/refractory, some 14 treatment-naive and about 18 IGHV unmutated.

The CDR3 is 13 residues long. Germline V lookup: CDR1 SGHTA, CDR2 FQGNSA. Trimming removed 0 bases from V and 6 bases from J; junction bases left unmatched: 0. Study-level results: Circulating CD8+ T-cell counts were tracked by baseline clonality, which exceeded that of age-matched healthy donors.

Sequencing used immunoSEQ multiplex PCR; TCRdb keeps in-frame clones, though not all of them. Here the sample spans approximately 350,000 clones, about 61% being singletons. As concerns this clone: Its target is not known.

The clonotype was recovered from a human donor with chronic lymphocytic leukemia. Source: PBMCs, taken after 36 months of ibrutinib treatment. This rearrangement joins TRBV7-2 to TRBJ2-7; 9 nucleotides line up with TRBD2. CDR3 loop: CASSLATSGEQYF. The CDR3 coding sequence is TGTGCCAGCAGCTTAGCGACTAGCGGCGAGCAGTACTTC.